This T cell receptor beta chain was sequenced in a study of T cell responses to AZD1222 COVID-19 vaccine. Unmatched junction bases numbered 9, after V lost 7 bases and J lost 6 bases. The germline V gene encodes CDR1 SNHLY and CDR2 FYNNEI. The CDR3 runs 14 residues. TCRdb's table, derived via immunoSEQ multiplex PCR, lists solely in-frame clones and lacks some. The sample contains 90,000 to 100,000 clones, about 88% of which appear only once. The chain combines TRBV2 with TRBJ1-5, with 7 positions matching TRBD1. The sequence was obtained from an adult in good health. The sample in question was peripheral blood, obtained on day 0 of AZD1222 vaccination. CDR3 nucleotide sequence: TGTGCCAGCACCGAACAGGGGTATGGTCAGCCCCAGCATTTT. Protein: CASTEQGYGQPQHF. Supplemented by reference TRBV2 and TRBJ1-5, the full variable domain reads EPEVTQTPSHQVTQMGQEVILRCVPISNHLYFYWYRQILGQKVEFLVSFYNNEISEKSEIFDDQFSVERPDGSNFTLKIRSTKLEDSAMYFCASTEQGYGQPQHFGDGTRLSIL.